This T cell receptor beta chain is drawn from a study of regulatory T cells in long-lasting Graves disease. Library construction for TCR beta used iRepertoire HTBI primers and Arm-PCR of CDR3 regions. TCRdb recomputed calls from the multiplex PCR reads with MiXCR, one row per CDR3 protein. The sample has fewer than 650,000 distinct CDR3 sequences, 15% to 20% seen once. Sample time point: newly diagnosed GD, antithyroid drugs for less than 3 months. Construction of the TCR library relied on RNA isolated from PBMCs. Study findings and constraints: Less diverse TCR repertoires were seen in persistent Graves' patients than in newly diagnosed ones. Persistent disease samples used TRBV28, TRBJ1-2 and TRBJ2-5 preferentially.

This CDR3 has 14 amino acids. The germline V gene has CDR1 DFQATT and CDR2 SNEGSKA (reference sequence). V was cut by 3 bases and J by 3 bases, with 14 bases left in between. This clonotype was counted only a few times. The antigen remains unidentified. This sample also appeared in a second study, on T cells in Graves' hyperthyroidism and ophthalmopathy.

The sample was peripheral blood mononuclear cells (PBMCs), taken at new diagnosis, from a patient treated with antithyroid drugs. The V and J genes are TRBV20-1 and TRBJ2-5, with D possibly being TRBD1 (6 bases). The source is a woman in her thirties with Graves disease. This CDR3 is CSARGYRVEETQYF. The CDR3 DNA sequence: TGCAGTGCTAGGGGTTACAGGGTGGAAGAGACCCAGTACTTC.